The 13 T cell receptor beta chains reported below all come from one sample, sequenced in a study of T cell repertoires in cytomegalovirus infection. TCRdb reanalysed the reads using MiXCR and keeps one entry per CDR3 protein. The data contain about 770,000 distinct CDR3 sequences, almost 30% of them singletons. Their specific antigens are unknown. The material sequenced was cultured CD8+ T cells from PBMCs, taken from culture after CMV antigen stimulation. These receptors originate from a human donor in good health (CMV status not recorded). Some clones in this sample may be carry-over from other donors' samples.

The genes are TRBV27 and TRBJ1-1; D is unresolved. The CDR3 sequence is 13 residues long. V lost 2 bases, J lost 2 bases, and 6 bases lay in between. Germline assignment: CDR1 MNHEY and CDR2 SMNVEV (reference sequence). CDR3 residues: CASSLGYNTEAFF. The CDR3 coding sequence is TGTGCCAGCAGTTTAGGGTACAACACTGAAGCTTTCTTT.

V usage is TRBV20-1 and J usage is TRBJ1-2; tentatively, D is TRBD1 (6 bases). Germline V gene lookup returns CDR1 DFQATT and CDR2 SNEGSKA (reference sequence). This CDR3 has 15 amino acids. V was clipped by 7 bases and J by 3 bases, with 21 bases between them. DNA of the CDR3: TGCAGTGTTGAGGACAGTCCCGGGTCTTACTATGGCTACACCTTC. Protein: CSVEDSPGSYYGYTF.

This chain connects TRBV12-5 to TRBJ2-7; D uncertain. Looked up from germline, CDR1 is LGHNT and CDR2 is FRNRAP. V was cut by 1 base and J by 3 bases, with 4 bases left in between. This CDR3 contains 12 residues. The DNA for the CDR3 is TGTGCTAGTGGTTTGGGAGGCTACGAGCAGTACTTC. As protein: CASGLGGYEQYF.

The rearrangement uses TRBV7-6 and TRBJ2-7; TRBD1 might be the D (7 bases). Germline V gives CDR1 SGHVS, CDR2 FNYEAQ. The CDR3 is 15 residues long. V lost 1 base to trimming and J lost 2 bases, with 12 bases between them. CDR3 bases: TGTGCCAGCAGCTTAGTGGAGGGGGCCCCCTACGAGCAGTACTTC. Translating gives CASSLVEGAPYEQYF.

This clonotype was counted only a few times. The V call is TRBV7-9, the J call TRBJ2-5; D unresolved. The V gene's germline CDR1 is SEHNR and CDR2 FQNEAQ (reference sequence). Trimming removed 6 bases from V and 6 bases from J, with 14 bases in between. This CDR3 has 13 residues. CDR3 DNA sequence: TGTGCCAGCAGTTTCCGGCCTGAAAAGACCCAGTACTTC. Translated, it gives CASSFRPEKTQYF.

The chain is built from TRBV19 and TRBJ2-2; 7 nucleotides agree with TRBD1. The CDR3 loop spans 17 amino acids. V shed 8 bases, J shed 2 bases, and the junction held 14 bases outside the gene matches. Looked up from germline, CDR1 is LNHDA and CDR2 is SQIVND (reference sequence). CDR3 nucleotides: TGTGCCAGTTGGGAGACCGACAGGGTCGGAAACACCGGGGAGCTGTTTTTT. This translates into CASWETDRVGNTGELFF.

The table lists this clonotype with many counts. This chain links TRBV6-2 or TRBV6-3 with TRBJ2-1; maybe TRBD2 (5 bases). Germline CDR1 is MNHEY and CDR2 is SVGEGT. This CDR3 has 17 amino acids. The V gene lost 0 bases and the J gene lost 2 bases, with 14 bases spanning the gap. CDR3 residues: CASSYSVAGAAYNEQFF. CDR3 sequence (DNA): TGTGCCAGCAGTTACTCGGTGGCGGGTGCCGCCTACAATGAGCAGTTCTTC.

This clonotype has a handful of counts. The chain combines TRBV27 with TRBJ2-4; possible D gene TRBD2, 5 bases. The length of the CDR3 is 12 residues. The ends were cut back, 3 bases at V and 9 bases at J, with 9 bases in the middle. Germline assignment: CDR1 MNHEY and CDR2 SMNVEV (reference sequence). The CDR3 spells CASSLDSTIQYF. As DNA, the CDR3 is TGTGCCAGCAGTTTGGACTCAACCATTCAGTACTTC.

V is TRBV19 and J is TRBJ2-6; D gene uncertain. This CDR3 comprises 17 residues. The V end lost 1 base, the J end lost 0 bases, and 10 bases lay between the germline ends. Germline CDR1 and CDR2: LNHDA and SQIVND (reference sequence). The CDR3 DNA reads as TGTGCCAGTAGTATAGTGCCTTATGTCTCTGGGGCCAACGTCCTGACTTTC. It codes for CASSIVPYVSGANVLTF. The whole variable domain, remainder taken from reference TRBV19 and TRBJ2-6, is DGGITQSPKYLFRKEGQNVTLSCEQNLNHDAMYWYRQDPGQGLRLIYYSQIVNDFQKGDIAEGYSVSREKKESFPLTVTSAQKNPTAFYLCASSIVPYVSGANVLTFGAGSRLTVL.

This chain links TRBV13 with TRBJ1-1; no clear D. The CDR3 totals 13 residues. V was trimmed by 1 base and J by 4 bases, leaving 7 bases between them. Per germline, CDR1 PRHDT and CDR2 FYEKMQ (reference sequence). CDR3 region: CASSLDGATEAFF. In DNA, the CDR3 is TGTGCCAGCAGCTTAGACGGTGCCACTGAAGCTTTCTTT.

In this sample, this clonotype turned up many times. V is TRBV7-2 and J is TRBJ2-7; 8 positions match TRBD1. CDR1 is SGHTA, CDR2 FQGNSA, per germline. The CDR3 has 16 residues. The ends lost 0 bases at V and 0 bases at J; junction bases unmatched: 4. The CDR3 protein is CASSLAGQVPSYEQYF. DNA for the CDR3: TGTGCCAGCAGCTTAGCGGGACAGGTCCCCTCCTACGAGCAGTACTTC.

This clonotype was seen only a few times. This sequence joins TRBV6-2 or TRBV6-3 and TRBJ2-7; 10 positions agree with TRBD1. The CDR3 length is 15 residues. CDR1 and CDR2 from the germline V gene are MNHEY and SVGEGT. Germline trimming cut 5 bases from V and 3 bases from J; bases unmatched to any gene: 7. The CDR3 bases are TGTGCCAGCAGTATCGACAGGGGGCCGGTCTACGAGCAGTACTTC. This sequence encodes CASSIDRGPVYEQYF.

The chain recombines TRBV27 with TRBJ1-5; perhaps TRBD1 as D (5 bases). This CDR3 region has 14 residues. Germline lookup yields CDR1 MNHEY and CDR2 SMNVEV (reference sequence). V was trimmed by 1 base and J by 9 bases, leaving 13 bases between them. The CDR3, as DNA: TGTGCCAGCAGTTTATATTTTCCAGGGCCGCCCCAGCATTTT. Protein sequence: CASSLYFPGPPQHF.